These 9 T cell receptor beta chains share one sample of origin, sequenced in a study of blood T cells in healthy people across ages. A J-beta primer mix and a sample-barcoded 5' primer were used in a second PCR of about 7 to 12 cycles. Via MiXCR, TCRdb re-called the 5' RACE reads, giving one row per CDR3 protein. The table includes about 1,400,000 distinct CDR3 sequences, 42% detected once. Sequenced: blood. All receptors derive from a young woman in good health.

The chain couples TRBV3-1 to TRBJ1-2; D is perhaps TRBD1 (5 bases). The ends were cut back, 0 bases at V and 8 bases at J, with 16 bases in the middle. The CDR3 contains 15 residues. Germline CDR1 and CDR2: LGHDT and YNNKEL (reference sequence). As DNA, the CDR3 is TGTGCCAGCAGCCAAGATGGTGGGGCTGCTAGAGGCTACACCTTC. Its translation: CASSQDGGAARGYTF.

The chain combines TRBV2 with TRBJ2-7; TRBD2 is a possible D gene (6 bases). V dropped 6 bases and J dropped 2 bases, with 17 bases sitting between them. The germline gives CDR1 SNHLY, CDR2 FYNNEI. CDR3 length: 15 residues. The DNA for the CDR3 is TGTGCCAGCAGAGCCCGGAGGGTCCACACCTACGAGCAGTACTTC. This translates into CASRARRVHTYEQYF. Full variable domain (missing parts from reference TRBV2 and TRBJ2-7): EPEVTQTPSHQVTQMGQEVILRCVPISNHLYFYWYRQILGQKVEFLVSFYNNEISEKSEIFDDQFSVERPDGSNFTLKIRSTKLEDSAMYFCASRARRVHTYEQYFGPGTRLTVT.

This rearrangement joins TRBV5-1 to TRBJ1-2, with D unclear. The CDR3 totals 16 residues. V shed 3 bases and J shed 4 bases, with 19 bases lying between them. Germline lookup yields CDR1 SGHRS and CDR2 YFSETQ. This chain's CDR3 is CASSSGVRHASYGYTF. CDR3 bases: TGCGCCAGCAGCTCCGGGGTGAGACATGCCAGCTATGGCTACACCTTC.

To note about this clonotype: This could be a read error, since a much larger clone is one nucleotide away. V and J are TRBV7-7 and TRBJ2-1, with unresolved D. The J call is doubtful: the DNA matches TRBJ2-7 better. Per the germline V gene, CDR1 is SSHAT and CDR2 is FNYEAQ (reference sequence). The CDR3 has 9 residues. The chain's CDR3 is CLNYNEQYF. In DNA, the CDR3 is TGTCTCAACTACAATGAGCAGTACTTC.

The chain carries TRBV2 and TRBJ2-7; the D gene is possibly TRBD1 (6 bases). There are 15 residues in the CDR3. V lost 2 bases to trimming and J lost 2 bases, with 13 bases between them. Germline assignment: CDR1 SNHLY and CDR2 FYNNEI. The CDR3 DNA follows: TGTGCCAGCAGTGAACCGGAGAAGGGGGCCTACGAGCAGTACTTC. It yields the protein CASSEPEKGAYEQYF.

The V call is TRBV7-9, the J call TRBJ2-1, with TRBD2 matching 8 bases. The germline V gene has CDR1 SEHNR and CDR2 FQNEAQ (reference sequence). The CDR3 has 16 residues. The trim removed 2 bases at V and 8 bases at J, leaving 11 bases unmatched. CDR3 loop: CASSLRLLAGGDEQFF. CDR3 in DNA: TGTGCCAGCAGCTTACGACTACTAGCCGGGGGGGATGAGCAGTTCTTC.

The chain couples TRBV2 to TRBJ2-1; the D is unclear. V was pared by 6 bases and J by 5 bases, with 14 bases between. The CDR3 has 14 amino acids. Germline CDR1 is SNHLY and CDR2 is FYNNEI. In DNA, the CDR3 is TGTGCCAGCAGGGATCCAACCAGAGACAATGAGCAGTTCTTC. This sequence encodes CASRDPTRDNEQFF.

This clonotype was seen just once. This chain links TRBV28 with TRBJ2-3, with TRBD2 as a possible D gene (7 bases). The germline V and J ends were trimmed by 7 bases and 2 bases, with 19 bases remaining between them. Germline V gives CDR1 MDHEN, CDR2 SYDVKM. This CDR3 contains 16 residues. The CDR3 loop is CASIPAGGLYTDTQYF. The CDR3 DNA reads TGTGCCAGCATTCCCGCCGGGGGGCTATACACAGATACGCAGTATTTT.

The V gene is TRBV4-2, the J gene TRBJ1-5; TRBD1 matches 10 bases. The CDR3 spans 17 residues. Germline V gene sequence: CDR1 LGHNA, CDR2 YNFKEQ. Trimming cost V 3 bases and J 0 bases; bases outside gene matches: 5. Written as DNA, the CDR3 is TGTGCCAGCAGCCACGGGACAGGGGATCTTAGCAATCAGCCCCAGCATTTT. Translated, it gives CASSHGTGDLSNQPQHF.